This TCR beta chain was recovered during a study of cytomegalovirus exposure and HLA in healthy donors. Broader study findings: For TCR beta chains, V- and J-gene trimming was later linked to a missense DCLRE1C variant. Among immune exposure information, only CMV serostatus was available.

Germline lookup yields CDR1 MNHNS and CDR2 SASEGT. CDR3 length: 15 amino acids. V gave up 7 bases and J gave up 4 bases; unmatched junction bases: 6. This clone came up a few times. What it binds is not known. Primers included in the PCR were 60 Vbeta and 13 Jbeta primers. Using immunoSEQ multiplex PCR, the repertoire was profiled, and TCRdb retains in-frame clones only, with some absent. The data contain 150,000 to 200,000 clones, about an eighth of them singletons. This TCR derives from a man aged 50-59 years in good health and CMV-seropositive. The chain uses TRBV6-1 and TRBJ2-6, with 8 positions matching TRBD1. Material: PBMCs. As DNA, the CDR3 is TGTGCCAGCATGGACAGGGTATTGGGGGCCAACGTCCTGACTTTC. Residues: CASMDRVLGANVLTF.